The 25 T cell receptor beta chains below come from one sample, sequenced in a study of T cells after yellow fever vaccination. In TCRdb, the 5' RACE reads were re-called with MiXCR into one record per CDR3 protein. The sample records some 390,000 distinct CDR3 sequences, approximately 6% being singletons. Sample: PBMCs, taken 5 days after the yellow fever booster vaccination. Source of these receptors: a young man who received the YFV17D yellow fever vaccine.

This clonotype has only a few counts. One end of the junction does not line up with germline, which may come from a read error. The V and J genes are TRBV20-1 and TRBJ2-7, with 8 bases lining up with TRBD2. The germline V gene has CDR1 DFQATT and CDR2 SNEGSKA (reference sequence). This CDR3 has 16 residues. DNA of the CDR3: TGCTGTGCTAGAACCCCCGGACTAGCATTATCACGGGAGCAGTACTTC. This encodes CCARTPGLALSREQYF.

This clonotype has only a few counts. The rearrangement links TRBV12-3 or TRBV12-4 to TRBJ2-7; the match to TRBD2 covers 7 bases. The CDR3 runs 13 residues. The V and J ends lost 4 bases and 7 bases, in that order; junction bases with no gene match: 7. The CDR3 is CASSSTSLGEQYF. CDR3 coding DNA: TGTGCCAGCAGTTCGACTAGCCTCGGAGAGCAGTACTTC.

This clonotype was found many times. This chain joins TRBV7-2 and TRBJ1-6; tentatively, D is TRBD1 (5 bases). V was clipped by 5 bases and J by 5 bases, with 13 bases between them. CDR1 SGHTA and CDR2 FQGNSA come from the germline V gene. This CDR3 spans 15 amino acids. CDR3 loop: CASSREGANNSPLHF. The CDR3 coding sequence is TGTGCCAGCAGCCGAGAAGGGGCAAATAATTCACCCCTCCACTTT.

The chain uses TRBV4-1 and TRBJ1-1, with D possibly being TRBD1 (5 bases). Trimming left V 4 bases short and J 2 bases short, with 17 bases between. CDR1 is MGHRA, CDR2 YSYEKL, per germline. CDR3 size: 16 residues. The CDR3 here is CASSRGEGTANTEAFF. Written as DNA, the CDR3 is TGCGCCAGCAGCCGAGGGGAGGGGACCGCCAACACTGAAGCTTTCTTT.

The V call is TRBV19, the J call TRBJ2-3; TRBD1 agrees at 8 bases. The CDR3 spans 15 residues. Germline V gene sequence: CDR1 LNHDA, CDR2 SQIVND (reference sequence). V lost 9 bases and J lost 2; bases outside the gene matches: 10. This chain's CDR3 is CASSTQGVSTDTQYF. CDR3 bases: TGTGCCAGCAGCACACAGGGGGTCTCCACAGATACGCAGTATTTT. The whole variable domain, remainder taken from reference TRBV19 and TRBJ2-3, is DGGITQSPKYLFRKEGQNVTLSCEQNLNHDAMYWYRQDPGQGLRLIYYSQIVNDFQKGDIAEGYSVSREKKESFPLTVTSAQKNPTAFYLCASSTQGVSTDTQYFGPGTRLTVL.

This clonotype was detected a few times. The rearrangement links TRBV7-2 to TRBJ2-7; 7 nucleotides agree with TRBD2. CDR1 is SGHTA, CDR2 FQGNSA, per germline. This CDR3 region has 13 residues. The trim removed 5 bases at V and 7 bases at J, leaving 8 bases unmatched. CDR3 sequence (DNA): TGTGCCAGCAGCCCCGGGACTATGAGGGAGCAGTACTTC. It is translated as CASSPGTMREQYF.

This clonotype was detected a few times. The CDR3 loop is CSASGGVYNEQFF. CDR3 in DNA: TGCAGTGCTAGCGGCGGGGTGTACAATGAGCAGTTCTTC. The V call is TRBV20-1, the J call TRBJ2-1; D is possibly TRBD2 (6 bases). Germline loops: CDR1 DFQATT, CDR2 SNEGSKA (reference sequence). This CDR3 is 13 amino acids long. Trimming stripped 3 bases from V and 4 bases from J, with 10 bases between.

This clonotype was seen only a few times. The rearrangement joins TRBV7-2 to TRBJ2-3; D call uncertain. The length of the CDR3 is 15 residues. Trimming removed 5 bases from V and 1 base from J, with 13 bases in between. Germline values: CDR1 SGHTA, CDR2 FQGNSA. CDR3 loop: CASSMSRRRTDTQYF. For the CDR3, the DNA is TGTGCCAGCAGCATGTCCAGACGCCGCACAGATACGCAGTATTTT.

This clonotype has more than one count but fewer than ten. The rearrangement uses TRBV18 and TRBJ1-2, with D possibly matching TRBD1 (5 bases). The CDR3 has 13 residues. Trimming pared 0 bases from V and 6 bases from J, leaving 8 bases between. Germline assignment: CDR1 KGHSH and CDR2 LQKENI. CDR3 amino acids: CASSPPTGDGYTF. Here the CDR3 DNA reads TGTGCCAGCTCACCACCTACAGGTGATGGCTACACCTTC. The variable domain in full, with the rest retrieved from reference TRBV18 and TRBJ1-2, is NAGVMQNPRHLVRRRGQEARLRCSPMKGHSHVYWYRQLPEEGLKFMVYLQKENIIDESGMPKERFSAEFPKEGPSILRIQQVVRGDSAAYFCASSPPTGDGYTFGSGTRLTVV.

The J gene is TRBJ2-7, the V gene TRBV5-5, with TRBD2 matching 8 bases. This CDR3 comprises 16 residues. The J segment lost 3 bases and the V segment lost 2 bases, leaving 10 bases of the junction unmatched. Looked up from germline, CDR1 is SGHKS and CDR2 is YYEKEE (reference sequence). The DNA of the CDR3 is TGTGCCAGCAGCTTAAATGGGGCGGCGGGAGGCTACGAGCAGTACTTC. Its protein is CASSLNGAAGGYEQYF.

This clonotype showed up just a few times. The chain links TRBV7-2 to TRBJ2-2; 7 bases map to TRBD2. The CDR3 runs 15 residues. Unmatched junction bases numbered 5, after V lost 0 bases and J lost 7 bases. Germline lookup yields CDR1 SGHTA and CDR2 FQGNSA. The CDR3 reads CASSLAGGPLGELFF. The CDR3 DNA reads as TGTGCCAGCAGCTTAGCGGGAGGGCCTCTCGGGGAGCTGTTTTTT.

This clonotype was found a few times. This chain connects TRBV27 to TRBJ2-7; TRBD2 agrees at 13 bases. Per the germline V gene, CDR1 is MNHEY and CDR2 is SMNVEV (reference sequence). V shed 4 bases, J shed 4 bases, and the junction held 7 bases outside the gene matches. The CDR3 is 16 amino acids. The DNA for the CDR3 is TGTGCCAGCAGTTCACTAGCGGGAGGGCCTCGGTACGAGCAGTACTTC. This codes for CASSSLAGGPRYEQYF.

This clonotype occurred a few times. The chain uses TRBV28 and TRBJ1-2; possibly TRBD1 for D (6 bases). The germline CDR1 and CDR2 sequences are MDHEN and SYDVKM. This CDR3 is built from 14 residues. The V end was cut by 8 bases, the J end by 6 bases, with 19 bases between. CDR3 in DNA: TGTGCCAGCCGCCGGGGGGGGGCCGGTGATGGCTACACCTTC. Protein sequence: CASRRGGAGDGYTF.

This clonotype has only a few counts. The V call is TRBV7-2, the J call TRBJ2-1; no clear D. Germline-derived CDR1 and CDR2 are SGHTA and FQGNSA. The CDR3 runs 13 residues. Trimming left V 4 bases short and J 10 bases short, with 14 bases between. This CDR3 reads CASSYTPSREQFF. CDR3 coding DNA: TGTGCCAGCAGCTACACACCCAGCAGGGAGCAGTTCTTC. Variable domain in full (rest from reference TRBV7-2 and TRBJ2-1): GAGVSQSPSNKVTEKGKDVELRCDPISGHTALYWYRQSLGQGLEFLIYFQGNSAPDKSGLPSDRFSAERTGGSVSTLTIQRTQQEDSAVYLCASSYTPSREQFFGPGTRLTVL.

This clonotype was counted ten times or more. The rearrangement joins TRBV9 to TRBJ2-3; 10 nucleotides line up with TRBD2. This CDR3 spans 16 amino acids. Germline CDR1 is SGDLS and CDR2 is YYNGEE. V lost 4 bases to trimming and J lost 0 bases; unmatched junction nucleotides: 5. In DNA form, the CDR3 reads TGTGCCAGCAGCACCGGACTAGCGGCGAGCACAGATACGCAGTATTTT. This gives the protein CASSTGLAASTDTQYF.

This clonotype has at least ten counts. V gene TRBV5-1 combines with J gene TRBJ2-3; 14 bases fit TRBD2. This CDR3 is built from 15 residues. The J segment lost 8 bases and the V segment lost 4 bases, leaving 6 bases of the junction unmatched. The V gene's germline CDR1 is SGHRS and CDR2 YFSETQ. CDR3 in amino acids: CASSPGLAGVGTQYF. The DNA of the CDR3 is TGCGCCAGCAGCCCGGGACTAGCGGGAGTGGGTACGCAGTATTTT. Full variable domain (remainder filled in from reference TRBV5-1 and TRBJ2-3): KAGVTQTPRYLIKTRGQQVTLSCSPISGHRSVSWYQQTPGQGLQFLFEYFSETQRNKGNFPGRFSGRQFSNSRSEMNVSTLELGDSALYLCASSPGLAGVGTQYFGPGTRLTVL.

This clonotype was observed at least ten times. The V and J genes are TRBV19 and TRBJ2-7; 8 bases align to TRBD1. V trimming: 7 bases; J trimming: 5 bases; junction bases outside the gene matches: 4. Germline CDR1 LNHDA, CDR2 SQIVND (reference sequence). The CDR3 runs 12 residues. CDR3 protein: CASKGQGHEQYF. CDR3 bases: TGTGCCAGTAAAGGACAGGGCCACGAGCAGTACTTC.

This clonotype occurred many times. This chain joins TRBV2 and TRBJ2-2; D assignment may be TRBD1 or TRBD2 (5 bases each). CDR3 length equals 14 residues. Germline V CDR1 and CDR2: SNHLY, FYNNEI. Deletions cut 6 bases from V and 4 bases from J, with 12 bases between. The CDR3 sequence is CASRWDGLTGELFF. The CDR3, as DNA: TGTGCCAGCAGGTGGGACGGTCTCACCGGGGAGCTGTTTTTT. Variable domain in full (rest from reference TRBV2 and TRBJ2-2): EPEVTQTPSHQVTQMGQEVILRCVPISNHLYFYWYRQILGQKVEFLVSFYNNEISEKSEIFDDQFSVERPDGSNFTLKIRSTKLEDSAMYFCASRWDGLTGELFFGEGSRLTVL.

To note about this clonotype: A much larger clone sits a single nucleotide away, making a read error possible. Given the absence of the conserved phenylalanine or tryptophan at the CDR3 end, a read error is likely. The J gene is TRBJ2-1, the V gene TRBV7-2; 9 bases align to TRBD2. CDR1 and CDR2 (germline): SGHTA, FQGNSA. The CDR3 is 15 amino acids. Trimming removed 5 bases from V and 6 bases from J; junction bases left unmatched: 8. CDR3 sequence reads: CASSPRTSDVNEQFS. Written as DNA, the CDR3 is TGTGCCAGCAGCCCGCGGACTAGCGATGTCAATGAGCAGTTCTCC.

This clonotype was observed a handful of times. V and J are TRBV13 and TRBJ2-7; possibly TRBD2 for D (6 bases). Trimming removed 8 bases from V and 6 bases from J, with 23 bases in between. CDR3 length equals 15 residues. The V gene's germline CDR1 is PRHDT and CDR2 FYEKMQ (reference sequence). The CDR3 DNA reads TGTGCCAGCGCCGCCCCGGGTAACGGGGGTCGCGAGCAGTACTTC. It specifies CASAAPGNGGREQYF.

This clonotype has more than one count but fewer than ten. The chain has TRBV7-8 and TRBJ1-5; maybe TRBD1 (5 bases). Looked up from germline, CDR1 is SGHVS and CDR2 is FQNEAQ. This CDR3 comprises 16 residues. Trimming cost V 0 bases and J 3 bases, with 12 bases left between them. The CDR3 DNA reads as TGTGCCAGCAGCTTAGCGCAATACAGGCCCAATCAGCCCCAGCATTTT. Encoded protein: CASSLAQYRPNQPQHF.

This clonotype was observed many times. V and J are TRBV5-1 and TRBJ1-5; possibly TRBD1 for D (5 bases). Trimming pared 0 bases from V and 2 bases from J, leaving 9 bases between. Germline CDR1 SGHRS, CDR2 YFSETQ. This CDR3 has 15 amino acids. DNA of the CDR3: TGCGCCAGCAGCTTGGATGGGGCGCGCAATCAGCCCCAGCATTTT. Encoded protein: CASSLDGARNQPQHF.

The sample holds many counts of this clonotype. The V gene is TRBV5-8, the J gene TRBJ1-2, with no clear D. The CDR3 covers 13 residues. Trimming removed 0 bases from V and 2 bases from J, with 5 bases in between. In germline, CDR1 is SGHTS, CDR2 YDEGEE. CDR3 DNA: TGTGCCAGCAGCTTGGGACACAACTATGGCTACACCTTC. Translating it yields CASSLGHNYGYTF.

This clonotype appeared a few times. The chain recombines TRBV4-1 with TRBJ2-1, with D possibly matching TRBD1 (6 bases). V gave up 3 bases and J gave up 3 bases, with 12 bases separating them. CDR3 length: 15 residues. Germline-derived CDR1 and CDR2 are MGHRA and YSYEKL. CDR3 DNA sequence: TGCGCCAGCAGCCACTTGACAGGAAACTACAATGAGCAGTTCTTC. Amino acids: CASSHLTGNYNEQFF.

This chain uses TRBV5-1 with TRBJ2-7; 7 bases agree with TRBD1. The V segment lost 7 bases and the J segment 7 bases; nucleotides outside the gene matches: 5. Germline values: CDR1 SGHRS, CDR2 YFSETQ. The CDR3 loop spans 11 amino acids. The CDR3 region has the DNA TGCGCCAGCGGGACAGTTGGGGAGCAGTACTTC. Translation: CASGTVGEQYF.